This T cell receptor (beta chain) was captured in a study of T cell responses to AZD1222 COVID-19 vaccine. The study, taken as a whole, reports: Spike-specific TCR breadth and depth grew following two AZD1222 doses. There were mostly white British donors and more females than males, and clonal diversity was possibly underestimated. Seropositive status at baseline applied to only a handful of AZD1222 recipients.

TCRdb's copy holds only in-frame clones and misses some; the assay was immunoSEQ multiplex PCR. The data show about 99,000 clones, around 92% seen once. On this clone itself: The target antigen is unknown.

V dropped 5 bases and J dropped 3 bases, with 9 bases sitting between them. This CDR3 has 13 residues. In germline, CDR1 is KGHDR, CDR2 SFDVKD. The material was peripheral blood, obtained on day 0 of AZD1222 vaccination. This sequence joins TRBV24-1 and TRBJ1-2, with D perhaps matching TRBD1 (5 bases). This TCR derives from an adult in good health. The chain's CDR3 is CATSGGSHYGYTF. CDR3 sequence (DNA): TGTGCCACCAGTGGGGGCAGCCACTATGGCTACACCTTC.